Listed below are T cell receptor beta chains from one sample, sequenced in a study of CD8 T cells in Susac syndrome. TCRdb recomputed calls from the immunoSEQ multiplex PCR reads with MiXCR, one row per CDR3 protein. The sample yields 120,000 or so distinct CDR3 sequences, roughly 94% seen once. The specimen sequenced was CD8+ T cells from PBMCs. The receptors come from a human donor with Susac syndrome. Both conserved end residues are part of each CDR3. A D gene is named only where the DNA matches it firmly. Expanded clones get a size class; other rows say once, few or many, or leave the size out.

j_call: TRBJ1-1
d_call: TRBD1
v_call: TRBV9
clone_size: NA
cdr3_nt: TGTGCCAGCAGCGCACAGGGGGCCGGGAACACTGAAGCTTTCTTT
cdr3_aa: CASSAQGAGNTEAFF

j_call: TRBJ2-7
d_call: NA
v_call: TRBV11-2
clone_size: once
cdr3_nt: TGTGCCAGCAGCTCGTACAGGGTTCGCTACGAGCAGTACTTC
cdr3_aa: CASSSYRVRYEQYF

j_call: TRBJ2-5
d_call: NA
v_call: TRBV4-2
clone_size: NA
cdr3_nt: TGTGCCAGCAGCCAAGATCCGGGTCAGCAAGAGACCCAGTACTTC
cdr3_aa: CASSQDPGQQETQYF

j_call: TRBJ2-7
d_call: NA
v_call: TRBV27
clone_size: NA
cdr3_nt: TGTGCCAGCAGTCCCTCGTTAGGGCAGGACACCTACGAGCAGTACTTC
cdr3_aa: CASSPSLGQDTYEQYF

j_call: TRBJ2-7
d_call: NA
v_call: TRBV6-2/TRBV6-3
clone_size: NA
cdr3_nt: TGTGCCAGCAGTTCTACGGAGATCTACGAGCAGTACTTC
cdr3_aa: CASSSTEIYEQYF

j_call: TRBJ2-5
d_call: NA
v_call: TRBV11-2
clone_size: once
cdr3_nt: TGTGCCAGCAGTCCTCTCATCTCGGAGACCCAGTACTTC
cdr3_aa: CASSPLISETQYF

j_call: TRBJ1-2
d_call: NA
v_call: TRBV5-4
clone_size: NA
cdr3_nt: TGTGCCAGCAGCGGTACAGGGACCAACTATGGCTACACCTTC
cdr3_aa: CASSGTGTNYGYTF

j_call: TRBJ2-1
d_call: NA
v_call: TRBV9
clone_size: NA
cdr3_nt: TGTGCCAGCAGCGTTCAGGGTTACAATGAGCAGTTCTTC
cdr3_aa: CASSVQGYNEQFF

j_call: TRBJ1-1
d_call: NA
v_call: TRBV3-1
clone_size: NA
cdr3_nt: TGTGCCAGCAGCCGGGAGGCGCTCACTGAAGCTTTCTTT
cdr3_aa: CASSREALTEAFF

j_call: TRBJ1-1
d_call: NA
v_call: TRBV12-3/TRBV12-4
clone_size: NA
cdr3_nt: TGTGCCAGCAGTTCATCGACAGCAAACATGAACACTGAAGCTTTCTTT
cdr3_aa: CASSSSTANMNTEAFF